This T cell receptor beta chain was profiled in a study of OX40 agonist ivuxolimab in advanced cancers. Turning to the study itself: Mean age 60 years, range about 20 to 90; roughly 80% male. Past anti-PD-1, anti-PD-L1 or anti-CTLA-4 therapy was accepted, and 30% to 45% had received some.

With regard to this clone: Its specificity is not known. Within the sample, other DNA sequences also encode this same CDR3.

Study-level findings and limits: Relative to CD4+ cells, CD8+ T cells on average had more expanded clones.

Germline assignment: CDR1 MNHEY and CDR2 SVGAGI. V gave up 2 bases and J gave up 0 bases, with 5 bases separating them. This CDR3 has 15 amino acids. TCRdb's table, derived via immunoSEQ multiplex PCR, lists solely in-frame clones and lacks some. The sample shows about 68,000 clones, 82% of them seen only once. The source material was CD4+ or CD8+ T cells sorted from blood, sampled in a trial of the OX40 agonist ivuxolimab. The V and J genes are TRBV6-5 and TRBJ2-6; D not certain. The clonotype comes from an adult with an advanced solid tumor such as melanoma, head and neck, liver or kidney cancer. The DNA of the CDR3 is TGTGCCAGCAGTTACCGAGGCTCTGGGGCCAACGTCCTGACTTTC. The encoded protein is CASSYRGSGANVLTF.